What follows are 29 T cell receptor beta chains derived from one specimen sequenced in a study of blood T cell repertoires in COVID-19. Libraries were prepared by immunoSEQ multiplex PCR; TCRdb keeps only in-frame clonotypes and omits some of them. The table shows 35,000 to 50,000 clones, with about nine tenths occurring only once. The sequencing input was peripheral blood. Receptors were obtained from a man aged 60 to 69 with active COVID-19.

This clone has just a few counts. The chain recombines TRBV7-8 with TRBJ2-7; 8 bases line up with TRBD2. The J segment lost 1 base and the V segment lost 10 bases, leaving 18 bases of the junction unmatched. Germline lookup yields CDR1 SGHVS and CDR2 FQNEAQ. The CDR3 totals 17 residues. CDR3 loop: CATRGGAAIAGSYEQYF. DNA of the CDR3: TGTGCCACCAGGGGTGGGGCCGCGATAGCGGGGTCCTACGAGCAGTACTTC.

This chain links TRBV5-1 with TRBJ1-1; 8 positions match TRBD1. The germline V gene has CDR1 SGHRS and CDR2 YFSETQ. This CDR3 comprises 16 residues. Trimming took 0 bases from V and 3 from J; bases not matched to a gene: 7. The CDR3 DNA sequence: TGCGCCAGCAGCTTGGAAGGCAGGGGGCTTTACACTGAAGCTTTCTTT. Translating gives CASSLEGRGLYTEAFF.

The CDR3 nucleotides read TGTGCCAGCAGCTTAGTACGGGAGAAGGTTGAGCAGTTCTTC. It is translated as CASSLVREKVEQFF. This chain links TRBV11-2 with TRBJ2-1, with D possibly matching TRBD2 (6 bases). The length of the CDR3 is 14 residues. V lost 1 base to trimming and J lost 9 bases, with 13 bases between them. The V gene's germline CDR1 is SGHAT and CDR2 FQNNGV.

This rearrangement joins TRBV11-3 to TRBJ2-5; 7 bases fit TRBD2. This CDR3 spans 15 amino acids. Germline values: CDR1 SGHNT, CDR2 YENEEA. Trimming at V came to 1 base and at J to 2 bases, leaving 4 bases not matched to a gene. In DNA, the CDR3 is TGTGCCAGCAGCTTAGGGCTCGGGGGGCAAGAGACCCAGTACTTC. Its protein product is CASSLGLGGQETQYF.

V is TRBV29-1 and J is TRBJ2-3; D unclear. V was pared by 5 bases and J by 4 bases, with 4 bases between. Germline loops: CDR1 SQVTM, CDR2 ANQGSEA. The CDR3 covers 10 residues. The CDR3, as DNA: TGCAGCGTTTTAGCAGATACGCAGTATTTT. Its protein product is CSVLADTQYF.

Here the CDR3 reads CASSRTGNSNQPQHF. CDR3 sequence (DNA): TGTGCCAGCAGTCGCACAGGGAATAGCAATCAGCCCCAGCATTTT. The rearrangement joins TRBV6-5 to TRBJ1-5; possible D gene TRBD1, 6 bases. The germline V gene has CDR1 MNHEY and CDR2 SVGAGI. The CDR3 has 15 amino acids. V gave up 5 bases and J gave up 0 bases, with 11 bases separating them.

V and J are TRBV27 and TRBJ2-7, with D maybe TRBD2 (6 bases). The CDR3 runs to 15 residues. The germline CDR1 and CDR2 sequences are MNHEY and SMNVEV (reference sequence). Trimming shortened V by 6 bases and J by 7 bases, and 22 bases separated the two germline ends. The CDR3 sequence is CASSPRDSGTWEQYF. The DNA for the CDR3 is TGTGCCAGCAGCCCTCGGGATAGCGGTACTTGGGAGCAGTACTTC.

The V call is TRBV19, the J call TRBJ1-5, with 8 bases lining up with TRBD1. The V and J ends lost 8 bases and 7 bases, in that order; junction bases with no gene match: 10. The CDR3 totals 14 residues. Germline V lookup: CDR1 LNHDA, CDR2 SQIVND (reference sequence). The CDR3 DNA sequence: TGTGCCAGTGCAGGCAGGGGGCTCGGACAGCCCCAGCATTTT. The encoded protein is CASAGRGLGQPQHF. Using reference TRBV19 and TRBJ1-5 for the parts outside the CDR3, the full variable domain is DGGITQSPKYLFRKEGQNVTLSCEQNLNHDAMYWYRQDPGQGLRLIYYSQIVNDFQKGDIAEGYSVSREKKESFPLTVTSAQKNPTAFYLCASAGRGLGQPQHFGDGTRLSIL.

The table lists this clone with a few counts. V gene TRBV5-1 combines with J gene TRBJ1-1; D uncertain. The ends were cut back, 2 bases at V and 0 bases at J, with 14 bases in the middle. This CDR3 has 16 residues. In germline, CDR1 is SGHRS, CDR2 YFSETQ. The CDR3 DNA reads TGCGCCAGCAGCTTAGGAGGCGGCAGCATGAACACTGAAGCTTTCTTT. It encodes CASSLGGGSMNTEAFF.

The CDR3 loop is CASTAVGRGEQFF. The CDR3 DNA follows: TGTGCCAGCACGGCGGTGGGTCGAGGTGAGCAGTTCTTC. The chain combines TRBV9 with TRBJ2-1; no clear D gene. Per germline, CDR1 SGDLS and CDR2 YYNGEE. V was clipped by 6 bases and J by 9 bases, with 16 bases between them. This CDR3 has 13 amino acids.

The CDR3 loop reads CASSLVGPGNIQYF. CDR3 DNA: TGTGCCAGCAGCTTGGTAGGCCCCGGGAACATTCAGTACTTC. The chain uses TRBV5-4 and TRBJ2-4; D remains ambiguous. Germline V gene data show CDR1 as SGHNT and CDR2 as YYREEE (reference sequence). This CDR3 spans 14 amino acids. Between the trimmed V and J ends, which lost 0 bases and 7 bases, there was a span of 11 bases.

This clone was seen more than once but under ten times. This chain joins TRBV4-3 and TRBJ2-3, with D perhaps TRBD1 (6 bases). There are 15 residues in the CDR3. Trimming pared 1 base from V and 4 bases from J, leaving 12 bases between. The V gene's germline CDR1 is LGHNA and CDR2 YSLEER. The CDR3 region has the DNA TGCGCCAGCAGCCAAGGCCTGACAGGTTCAGATACGCAGTATTTT. Translation: CASSQGLTGSDTQYF.

Concerning this clone itself: Additional DNA sequences in this sample encode the identical CDR3. The chain links TRBV7-9 to TRBJ1-1; possible D gene TRBD1, 6 bases. Germline loops: CDR1 SEHNR, CDR2 FQNEAQ (reference sequence). The CDR3 spans 14 residues. The germline V and J ends were trimmed by 2 bases and 3 bases, with 10 bases remaining between them. The CDR3 region is CASSLRSGDTEAFF. The CDR3 DNA sequence: TGTGCCAGCAGCTTAAGATCAGGGGACACTGAAGCTTTCTTT. The whole variable domain, remainder taken from reference TRBV7-9 and TRBJ1-1, is DTGVSQNPRHKITKRGQNVTFRCDPISEHNRLYWYRQTLGQGPEFLTYFQNEAQLEKSRLLSDRFSAERPKGSFSTLEIQRTEQGDSAMYLCASSLRSGDTEAFFGQGTRLTVV.

The V and J genes are TRBV9 and TRBJ2-7; 9 nucleotides align to TRBD2. This CDR3 contains 14 residues. The germline V gene has CDR1 SGDLS and CDR2 YYNGEE. J lost 6 bases, V lost 4 bases, and 8 bases had no gene match. The CDR3 region has the DNA TGTGCCAGCAGCACCCTAGCGGGACGCGCCGAGCAGTACTTC. Translated, it gives CASSTLAGRAEQYF.

The chain couples TRBV14 to TRBJ2-5; D not certain. Germline lookup yields CDR1 SGHDN and CDR2 FVKESK. This CDR3 is built from 15 residues. The germline V and J ends were trimmed by 3 bases and 5 bases, with 16 bases remaining between them. This CDR3 reads CASSHSTLARETQYF. As DNA, the CDR3 is TGTGCCAGCAGCCATTCCACCCTTGCCAGGGAGACCCAGTACTTC.

This sequence joins TRBV27 and TRBJ2-1, with 13 bases that match TRBD2. The CDR3 totals 20 residues. Trimming at V came to 5 bases and at J to 2 bases, leaving 15 bases not matched to a gene. Looked up from germline, CDR1 is MNHEY and CDR2 is SMNVEV (reference sequence). The CDR3 is CASSPLRLAGGTGAYNEQFF. The CDR3 coding sequence is TGTGCCAGCAGTCCCCTTAGACTAGCGGGAGGTACGGGGGCCTACAATGAGCAGTTCTTC.

V usage is TRBV2 and J usage is TRBJ2-3; 9 positions agree with TRBD1. The germline V gene has CDR1 SNHLY and CDR2 FYNNEI. The CDR3 length is 15 residues. Unmatched junction bases numbered 4, after V lost 6 bases and J lost 0 bases. The CDR3 loop is CASRTQGASTDTQYF. CDR3 coding DNA: TGTGCCAGCAGGACACAGGGGGCGAGCACAGATACGCAGTATTTT.

The V gene is TRBV2, the J gene TRBJ2-5, with no clear D. The germline CDR1 and CDR2 sequences are SNHLY and FYNNEI. Trimming took 0 bases from V and 5 from J, leaving 10 bases between them. The CDR3 runs 14 residues. The chain's CDR3 is CASSEASRWETQYF. The CDR3 DNA is TGTGCCAGCAGTGAAGCGTCTCGGTGGGAGACCCAGTACTTC.

CDR3: CSASGTDTQYF. In DNA, the CDR3 is TGCAGTGCTAGCGGCACAGATACGCAGTATTTT. The rearrangement uses TRBV20-1 and TRBJ2-3; no firm D call. CDR3 length equals 11 residues. Per germline, CDR1 DFQATT and CDR2 SNEGSKA (reference sequence). Trimming removed 3 bases from V and 1 base from J, with 2 bases in between.

The rearrangement uses TRBV6-5 and TRBJ2-1; 7 nucleotides align to TRBD1. The germline gives CDR1 MNHEY, CDR2 SVGAGI. The CDR3 extends over 14 amino acids. With V trimmed by 2 bases and J by 13 bases, 11 bases remained unmatched. CDR3 nucleotides: TGTGCCAGCAGTTACGCCCGTCGGGACAGCCAACAGTTCTTC. It translates to CASSYARRDSQQFF.

The V gene is TRBV3-1 (or the pseudogene TRBV3-2), the J gene TRBJ2-2; the match to TRBD2 covers 11 bases. V trimming: 3 bases; J trimming: 5 bases; junction bases outside the gene matches: 5. CDR1 and CDR2 from the germline V gene are LGHDT and YNNKEL (reference sequence). This CDR3 contains 16 residues. CDR3 sequence (DNA): TGTGCCAGCAGCCAGGTAGCGGGAGGGCGTACCGGGGAGCTGTTTTTT. It codes for CASSQVAGGRTGELFF.

The rearrangement links TRBV5-6 to TRBJ1-1, with 12 bases that match TRBD1. V shed 4 bases, J shed 4 bases, and the junction held 11 bases outside the gene matches. The germline V gene has CDR1 SGHDT and CDR2 YYEEEE. The CDR3 totals 17 residues. CDR3 bases: TGTGCCAGCAGCCGCCGGGACAGGGGGCGGGTAGGCACTGAAGCTTTCTTT. It encodes CASSRRDRGRVGTEAFF.

The CDR3 is CSVSTGGGEKLFF. The CDR3, as DNA: TGCAGCGTCTCCACCGGCGGCGGTGAAAAACTGTTTTTT. V usage is TRBV29-1 and J usage is TRBJ1-4, with D hard to call. Trimming stripped 6 bases from V and 7 bases from J, with 15 bases between. The germline V gene encodes CDR1 SQVTM and CDR2 ANQGSEA. The length of the CDR3 is 13 residues. Together with reference TRBV29-1 and TRBJ1-4, the CDR3 gives the full variable domain: SAVISQKPSRDICQRGTSLTIQCQVDSQVTMMFWYRQQPGQSLTLIATANQGSEATYESGFVIDKFPISRPNLTFSTLTVSNMSPEDSSIYLCSVSTGGGEKLFFGSGTQLSVL.

The chain couples TRBV28 to TRBJ2-7; the D gene is possibly TRBD2 (6 bases). The CDR3 is 13 residues long. Germline assignment: CDR1 MDHEN and CDR2 SYDVKM. Trimming pared 3 bases from V and 3 bases from J, leaving 9 bases between. For the CDR3, the DNA is TGTGCCAGCAGTTTGGGAGGTTACTACGAGCAGTACTTC. This encodes CASSLGGYYEQYF.

CDR3: CASSFRDTAAETQYF. CDR3 nucleotides: TGTGCCAGCAGCTTCCGGGACACAGCGGCGGAGACCCAGTACTTC. This chain uses TRBV7-4 with TRBJ2-5, with D possibly TRBD1 on 6 matching bases. With 3 bases removed from V and 5 bases from J, the gap between germline ends came to 16 bases. Per the germline V gene, CDR1 is SGHVT and CDR2 is SQSDAQ. The CDR3 consists of 15 residues.

The V gene is TRBV25-1, the J gene TRBJ2-5; 7 bases map to TRBD2. Germline trimming cut 5 bases from V and 4 bases from J; bases unmatched to any gene: 7. The CDR3 extends over 14 amino acids. Germline CDR1 reads MGHDK; CDR2 reads SYGVNS. The CDR3 bases are TGTGCCAGCAGTAGGGAGGGAACCTTAGAGACCCAGTACTTC. This gives the protein CASSREGTLETQYF.

This clone was counted a few times. The chain recombines TRBV3-1 (or the pseudogene TRBV3-2) with TRBJ2-7; 7 bases match TRBD2. J gave up 5 bases and V 4 bases, and 8 bases lay outside the gene matches. Germline V gene lookup returns CDR1 LGHDT and CDR2 YNNKEL (reference sequence). The CDR3 contains 14 residues. CDR3 sequence: CASSLSRGGHEQYF. As DNA, the CDR3 is TGTGCCAGCAGCCTCTCGCGCGGGGGACACGAGCAGTACTTC.

This clone was seen a handful of times. V and J are TRBV11-2 and TRBJ2-7; D might be TRBD1 (6 bases). The CDR3 consists of 15 residues. The germline CDR1 and CDR2 sequences are SGHAT and FQNNGV. V was trimmed by 1 base and J by 5 bases, leaving 15 bases between them. The CDR3 here is CASSLVPGQMHEQYF. For the CDR3, the DNA is TGTGCCAGCAGCTTAGTACCCGGACAGATGCACGAGCAGTACTTC. Full variable domain (remainder filled in from reference TRBV11-2 and TRBJ2-7): EAGVAQSPRYKIIEKRQSVAFWCNPISGHATLYWYQQILGQGPKLLIQFQNNGVVDDSQLPKDRFSAERLKGVDSTLKIQPAKLEDSAVYLCASSLVPGQMHEQYFGPGTRLTVT.

The gene calls are TRBV4-2 and TRBJ2-3, with 9 bases lining up with TRBD2. This CDR3 spans 19 amino acids. V dropped 0 bases and J dropped 3; count of bases not matched to a gene: 13. The germline CDR1 and CDR2 sequences are LGHNA and YNFKEQ. The CDR3 DNA follows: TGTGCCAGCAGCCAAGAAACAGGCGGGAGGGCCAGGAGGACAGATACGCAGTATTTT. Protein product: CASSQETGGRARRTDTQYF.